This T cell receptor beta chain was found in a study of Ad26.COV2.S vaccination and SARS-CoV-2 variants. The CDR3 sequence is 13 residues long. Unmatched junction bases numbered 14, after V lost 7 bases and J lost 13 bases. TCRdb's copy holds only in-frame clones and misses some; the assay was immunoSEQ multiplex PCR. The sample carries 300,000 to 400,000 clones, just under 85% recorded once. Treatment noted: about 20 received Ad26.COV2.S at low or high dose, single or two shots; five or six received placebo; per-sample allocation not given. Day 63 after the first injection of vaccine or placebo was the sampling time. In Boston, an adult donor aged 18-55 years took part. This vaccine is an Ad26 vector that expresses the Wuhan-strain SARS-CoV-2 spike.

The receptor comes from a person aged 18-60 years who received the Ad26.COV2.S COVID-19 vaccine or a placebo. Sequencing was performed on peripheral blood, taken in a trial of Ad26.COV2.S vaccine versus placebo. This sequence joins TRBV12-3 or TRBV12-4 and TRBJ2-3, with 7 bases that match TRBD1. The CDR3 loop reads CASIDYRDSNKYF. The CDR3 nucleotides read TGTGCCAGCATAGATTATAGGGACAGTAATAAGTATTTT.